What follows is one TCR beta chain and its context. The data stem from a study of blood T cells in healthy people across ages. Each donor had around 10 milliliters of peripheral blood drawn. The second PCR ran about 6 to 12 cycles with a sample-barcoded 5' primer and J-beta primers. Through a template-switch adaptor with 12 random nucleotides, each cDNA molecule received a tag. TCRdb independently ran MiXCR on the 5' RACE reads; one entry per CDR3 protein. The sample lists a few hundred thousand distinct CDR3 sequences; about 52% were seen once. This TCR was sampled from a man in his sixties in good health. Sequencing input: blood.

The CDR3 DNA reads as TGTGCCAGCAGTTCCGACACCAAAGCCTACAATGAGCAGTTCTTC. This encodes CASSSDTKAYNEQFF. V gene TRBV27 combines with J gene TRBJ2-1; D ambiguous. Germline V gene lookup returns CDR1 MNHEY and CDR2 SMNVEV (reference sequence). Trimming took 4 bases from V and 2 from J, leaving 12 bases between them. This CDR3 comprises 15 residues.